These 24 T cell receptor beta chains originate from one sample sequenced in a study of T cells expressing NK-cell markers. TCRdb reprocessed the 5' RACE reads, with one entry per CDR3 protein and no DNA. The sample data list approximately 550,000 distinct CDR3 sequences. Sequenced: blood T cells: a sorted CD56 or NKG2C T cell subset, CD4+ or CD8+ T cells, or bulk PBMC T cells (not recorded which). These receptors all stem from a man aged 18 to 30 in good health.

The chain's CDR3 is CSAGPGQGGTEAFF. The rearrangement uses TRBV20-1 and TRBJ1-1; TCRdb names TRBD1, which stays unverified in the absence of DNA. This CDR3 is built from 14 residues. CDR1 and CDR2 (germline): DFQATT, SNEGSKA (reference sequence).

This sequence joins TRBV11-2 and TRBJ1-6; with no DNA, the TCRdb D assignment of TRBD1 cannot be verified. This CDR3 region has 16 residues. Germline-derived CDR1 and CDR2 are SGHAT and FQNNGV. The CDR3 protein is CASSPRTGPNGSPLHF.

The rearrangement joins TRBV7-9 to TRBJ2-1; TCRdb's D call, TRBD2, is unchecked because there is no DNA. Germline values: CDR1 SEHNR, CDR2 FQNEAQ (reference sequence). The CDR3 consists of 11 residues. This CDR3 is CASGLVNEQFF.

The rearrangement uses TRBV7-9 and TRBJ1-1. The CDR3 sequence is 13 residues long. CDR1 is SEHNR and CDR2 is FQNEAQ in the germline V gene (reference sequence). The CDR3 reads CASSQTQNTEAFF.

The chain has TRBV29-1 and TRBJ1-1; TCRdb names TRBD1, which stays unverified in the absence of DNA. The CDR3 runs 13 residues. Per the germline V gene, CDR1 is SQVTM and CDR2 is ANQGSEA. CDR3 protein: CSGWTQDNTEAFF. The entire variable domain, with the rest obtained from reference TRBV29-1 and TRBJ1-1, is as follows: SAVISQKPSRDICQRGTSLTIQCQVDSQVTMMFWYRQQPGQSLTLIATANQGSEATYESGFVIDKFPISRPNLTFSTLTVSNMSPEDSSIYLCSGWTQDNTEAFFGQGTRLTVV.

The chain employs TRBV28 and TRBJ2-1; TCRdb names TRBD2, which stays unverified in the absence of DNA. CDR3 size: 15 residues. The germline CDR1 and CDR2 sequences are MDHEN and SYDVKM. CDR3 in amino acids: CASHNLAGSRNEQFF.

V gene TRBV5-1 combines with J gene TRBJ2-1; TCRdb lists TRBD2, though no DNA is available to test this call. Looked up from germline, CDR1 is SGHRS and CDR2 is YFSETQ. This CDR3 spans 18 amino acids. Here the CDR3 reads CASSLATATSGVYNEQFF. The full variable domain, with the rest looked up from reference TRBV5-1 and TRBJ2-1, is KAGVTQTPRYLIKTRGQQVTLSCSPISGHRSVSWYQQTPGQGLQFLFEYFSETQRNKGNFPGRFSGRQFSNSRSEMNVSTLELGDSALYLCASSLATATSGVYNEQFFGPGTRLTVL.

This chain uses TRBV24-1 with TRBJ2-3. Germline loops: CDR1 KGHDR, CDR2 SFDVKD. The CDR3 runs 13 residues. The chain's CDR3 is CATSDLPGDTQYF.

The genes are TRBV6-1 and TRBJ1-1. This CDR3 is 13 amino acids long. Germline V gene lookup returns CDR1 MNHNS and CDR2 SASEGT. CDR3 amino acids: CASSAVEYTEAFF.

This chain joins TRBV29-1 and TRBJ1-2; the D call from TCRdb, TRBD1, cannot be confirmed without DNA. Per the germline V gene, CDR1 is SQVTM and CDR2 is ANQGSEA. CDR3 length equals 11 residues. The CDR3 protein is CSVMDRDGYTF.

The CDR3 spells CASSINRAPRDTGELFF. This chain joins TRBV7-2 and TRBJ2-2; TCRdb reports TRBD2, a call that lacks DNA to check it against. The CDR3 has 17 amino acids. CDR1 is SGHTA and CDR2 is FQGNSA in the germline V gene.

The chain carries TRBV12-3 or TRBV12-4 and TRBJ2-3. This CDR3 is 12 amino acids long. The CDR3 reads CASTSFGQPQYF.

The chain couples TRBV7-2 to TRBJ1-5; the D call of TRBD1 rests on TCRdb alone, since no DNA is present to check it. Germline CDR1 is SGHTA and CDR2 is FQGNSA. CDR3 size: 12 residues. CDR3 amino acids: CASSLTGAAQHF.

This sequence joins TRBV12-3 or TRBV12-4 and TRBJ1-5; the TRBD1 assignment by TCRdb is unverifiable without DNA. The CDR3 totals 15 residues. CDR3 loop: CASGQGLISNQPQHF.

The V call is TRBV29-1, the J call TRBJ2-3; the TCRdb D gene call, TRBD1, has no DNA to confirm it. This CDR3 spans 15 amino acids. CDR1 SQVTM and CDR2 ANQGSEA come from the germline V gene. CDR3 sequence: CSVGLPGQEQDTQYF.

The J gene is TRBJ2-3, the V gene TRBV10-3; the D call of TRBD1 rests on TCRdb alone, since no DNA is present to check it. Germline lookup yields CDR1 ENHRY and CDR2 SYGVKD. CDR3 size: 14 residues. CDR3 in amino acids: CATRIGLPTDTQYF.

The chain carries TRBV6-2 or TRBV6-3 and TRBJ2-1; TCRdb proposes TRBD1, but this gene call is untestable without DNA. The CDR3 extends over 13 amino acids. The V gene's germline CDR1 is MNHEY and CDR2 SVGEGT. CDR3 protein: CASSYAGWNEQFF.

This rearrangement joins TRBV5-5 to TRBJ2-3. In germline, CDR1 is SGHKS, CDR2 YYEKEE (reference sequence). This CDR3 has 12 amino acids. The chain's CDR3 is CASSLVLDTQYF.

V and J are TRBV28 and TRBJ2-1; absent DNA, TCRdb's TRBD1 call cannot be checked. Germline V lookup: CDR1 MDHEN, CDR2 SYDVKM. The CDR3 runs to 13 residues. The CDR3 is CAITGAPYNEQFF.

The CDR3 protein is CSVRAIGNEQFF. The rearrangement links TRBV29-1 to TRBJ2-1; TCRdb calls TRBD1, which cannot be checked without DNA. Germline assignment: CDR1 SQVTM and CDR2 ANQGSEA. CDR3 length: 12 residues.

The rearrangement joins TRBV9 to TRBJ2-1; TCRdb's D call of TRBD2 is untestable without DNA. The CDR3 is 17 residues long. Per germline, CDR1 SGDLS and CDR2 YYNGEE. This CDR3 reads CASSVAALAETYNEQFF.

V gene TRBV7-3 combines with J gene TRBJ1-1; the TRBD1 assignment by TCRdb is unverifiable without DNA. The CDR3 runs to 14 residues. Germline V gene sequence: CDR1 SGHTA, CDR2 FQGTGA. The CDR3 reads CASSLNEGASEAFF.

The chain links TRBV28 to TRBJ2-7; TCRdb gives TRBD1 as the D gene, but with no DNA this cannot be confirmed. This CDR3 contains 15 residues. The germline V gene has CDR1 MDHEN and CDR2 SYDVKM. This chain's CDR3 is CASTPTGSRAYEQYF.

The J gene is TRBJ2-1, the V gene TRBV25-1; absent DNA, TCRdb's TRBD2 call cannot be checked. There are 13 residues in the CDR3. Germline CDR1 MGHDK, CDR2 SYGVNS. The CDR3 reads CASSVPPGPPQFF.